The clone carrying this T cell receptor (beta chain) has only a few counts. Its specificity is unknown. This specimen comes from a study of T-cell memory formation after mild COVID-19. Regarding the study as a whole: Clones shrinking from day 15 to 85 showed even CD4/CD8 mixes; later expanders tilted CD4+.

This CDR3 has 15 residues. V was clipped by 1 base and J by 4 bases, with 11 bases between them. CDR1 is MNHNS and CDR2 is SASEGT in the germline V gene. One entry per CDR3 protein results from TCRdb running MiXCR on the 5' RACE reads. Of 200,000 to 250,000 distinct CDR3 sequences detected, roughly 10% appear once; the ten largest clones hold roughly a fifth. Sequenced sample: PBMCs or a T cell subset sorted from them (not recorded which). The source of this sequence is a man younger than 35 who had mild COVID-19 (a few samples of this study predate the infection). Cell type and time point are not known. The chain links TRBV6-1 to TRBJ1-5; the D is unclear. CDR3 nucleotides: TGTGCCAGCAGTGAAGTCAGAGGGATAAATCAGCCCCAGCATTTT. Its translation is CASSEVRGINQPQHF.